The T cell receptor beta chain under discussion was sequenced for a study of lymphopenia after photon versus proton radiotherapy (dated 2019 in TCRdb). The study in broad terms: In patients with gastrointestinal tumors who developed high-grade lymphopenia, the study compared the immunological effects of photon radiation therapy with those of proton radiation therapy. The study was designed to characterize how the impact on the immune system differs between the two radiation modalities. The cohort included over 15 patients with gastrointestinal tumors who developed lymphopenia after receiving either photon or proton therapy. Results the study describes overall, beyond this receptor: During treatment, patients who received photon therapy lost naive T cells and TCR diversity and gained effector/memory populations, whereas patients who received proton therapy remained relatively stable. Among patients across the cohort who died, overall survival time showed an inverse correlation with a larger post-nadir drop in TCR diversity. After the lymphocyte count nadir, photon-treated repertoires showed oligoclonal expansion, especially of CD8+ Temra cells, which drove the drop in diversity. The survival association was assessed only in patients who died, and the authors presented better survival with proton therapy as a possibility rather than a demonstrated result.

Deletion took 4 bases off V and 6 bases off J, with a span of 16 bases between the germline ends. CDR1 and CDR2 (SGHAT, FQNNGV) derive from the germline V gene. Including cysteine and phenylalanine, the CDR3 has 14 amino acids. CDR3 DNA only is kept here, 42 bases in frame from base 1. For this clone: Its antigen specificity is not known. No much larger clonotype is one base removed from it; base qualities were not supplied.

Library creation used the immunoSEQ multiplex PCR assay. T cell repertoires were profiled with deep sequencing of rearranged TCR beta loci together with multiparametric flow cytometry. Here the immuneACCESS table is served through TCRdb, limited to in-frame sequences with V and J called. Missing clones are a known gap in these copies; in checked studies unresolved V genes cover under half, and the rest lacks a known reason. The sample table shows some 31,000 clones, and over 70% are seen once. The ten largest account for about 14% of the sample. This TCR was sampled from a woman aged 70 to 79 with pancreatic cancer. In this chain, TRBV11-2 is recombined with TRBJ2-7; no D gene call is confident. The sequencing here drew on peripheral blood, taken from a patient treated with proton-based radiotherapy. The CDR3 region has the sequence CASSSTGTVSEQYF. The DNA sequence is as follows: TGTGCCAGCAGCTCCACGGGCACCGTTAGCGAGCAGTACTTC.